The clone carrying this TCR beta chain was found many times. Authors of the study amplified TCR beta CDR3 regions from RNA transcripts. First-round RT-PCR of the TCR CDR3 relied on the HTBI primer set. TCRdb itself ran the multiplex PCR reads through MiXCR, one entry per CDR3 protein. The table has over 300,000 distinct CDR3 sequences, approximately 15% seen once; the top ten hold about 11%. The data belong to a study of T cells in Graves' hyperthyroidism and ophthalmopathy. Study-level background: It was at initial diagnosis, before any treatment, that peripheral blood was collected.

Germline V gene lookup returns CDR1 LGHNT and CDR2 FRNRAP. The CDR3 runs 15 residues. J lost 0 bases, V lost 6 bases, and 8 bases had no gene match. Aged 18 to 65, the patients had hyperthyroidism that was newly diagnosed and had lasted under 2 months. Specimen: blood. The origin of this receptor is an older woman with Graves' hyperthyroidism. The chain joins TRBV12-5 to TRBJ2-7; TRBD1 aligns across 7 bases. The CDR3 DNA reads TGTGCTAGTGGCAGCCGGGACAGAGGCTCCTACGAGCAGTACTTC. It yields the protein CASGSRDRGSYEQYF.